These T cell receptor beta chains were read from a single sample in a study of spatial heterogeneity in lung cancer. TCRdb reprocessed the 5' RACE reads via MiXCR and lists one record per CDR3 protein. Among nearly 95,000 distinct CDR3 sequences listed, roughly a fifth were seen once. This specimen was PBMCs, taken at follow-up. The receptors were sampled from a male donor with early-stage non-small cell lung cancer. The CDR3 runs from the conserved cysteine through the conserved F or W. The D gene is left open where the match is weak. Not every row has a clone size; where given, it reads once, few, many or a size class.

>TRBJ2-7|TRBV7-9|TRBD1|many
TGTGCCGTGCCGGGACAGGGAGCCTACGAGCAGTACTTC
CAVPGQGAYEQYF
>TRBJ1-5|TRBV2|.|many
TGTGCCAGCATCCCTCGGGACAATCAGCCCCAGCATTTT
CASIPRDNQPQHF
>TRBJ2-3|TRBV11-3|.|.
TGTGCCAGCAGCTTAGAGGGGGACGCAGATACGCAGTATTTT
CASSLEGDADTQYF
>TRBJ2-4|TRBV3-1|.|few
TGTGCCAGCAGCCAAGACAGGCCCTCTCTTCTAGTAGCCAAAAACATTCAGTACTTC
CASSQDRPSLLVAKNIQYF
>TRBJ2-1|TRBV23-1|TRBD1|few
TGCGCCAGCAGTACTCCGGGACAGGCACTTGGTGAGCAGTTCTTC
CASSTPGQALGEQFF
>TRBJ1-1|TRBV6-1|.|few
TGTGCCAGCAGTGAAAACATGAACACTGAAGCTTTCTTT
CASSENMNTEAFF
>TRBJ1-1|TRBV29-1|.|few
TGCAGCGTTGAAGATATCCGAGTGAACACTGAAGCTTTCTTT
CSVEDIRVNTEAFF
>TRBJ2-2|TRBV5-1|TRBD1|few
TGCGCCAGCAGCACGGGGACAGATCCCACCGGGGAGCTGTTTTTT
CASSTGTDPTGELFF
>TRBJ2-1|TRBV7-2|TRBD2|.
TGTGCCAGCAGCCACCGGCAAGGTAGCGGGGGGGCTTTCAATGAGCAGTTCTTC
CASSHRQGSGGAFNEQFF
>TRBJ1-1|TRBV3-1|.|few
TGTGCCAGCAGCCCCTATTCGGCAGTCAACACTGAAGCTTTCTTT
CASSPYSAVNTEAFF
>TRBJ1-5|TRBV6-5|.|many
TGTGCCAGCAGCGTCGCAACAGGGACCAATCAGCCCCAGCATTTT
CASSVATGTNQPQHF
>TRBJ1-2|TRBV29-1|.|many
TGCAGCGTAATACCGGGGGGAAACTACACCTTC
CSVIPGGNYTF
>TRBJ2-5|TRBV7-8|.|.
TGTGCCAGCAGCCGCGGACACCTAAGGGGCCAAGAGACCCAGTACTTC
CASSRGHLRGQETQYF
>TRBJ1-5|TRBV18|TRBD1|.
TGTGCCAGCTCACAAGGGACAGGGGGATATAGCAATCAGCCCCAGCATTTT
CASSQGTGGYSNQPQHF
>TRBJ1-3|TRBV12-3/TRBV12-4|.|medium-sized
TGTGCCAGCAGTTTTGAGGAACTCTCTGGAAACACCATATATTTT
CASSFEELSGNTIYF
>TRBJ2-2|TRBV6-5|.|once
TGTGCCAGCACCCCGGGGAACACCGGGGAGCTGTTTTTT
CASTPGNTGELFF
>TRBJ2-5|TRBV29-1|.|many
TGCAGCGTTGAGTGGGGACTCGGGGAGACCCAGTACTTC
CSVEWGLGETQYF
>TRBJ2-7|TRBV20-1|TRBD2|few
TGCAGTGCTAGAGATCCAGCGGGAGAGATGACCTACGAGCAGTACTTC
CSARDPAGEMTYEQYF
>TRBJ2-7|TRBV3-1|TRBD2|.
TGTGCCAGCAGCCAAGAGGCTCGCGGGGGCTACGAGCAGTACTTC
CASSQEARGGYEQYF
>TRBJ2-5|TRBV13|TRBD2|few
TGTGCCAGCAGCTTAGGACTAGCGGGGAAAGAGACCCAGTACTTC
CASSLGLAGKETQYF
>TRBJ1-1|TRBV14|.|.
TGTGCCAGCAGCCCCCTGGGGCCGGTAGCGAACACTGAAGCTTTCTTT
CASSPLGPVANTEAFF
>TRBJ2-5|TRBV4-1|.|.
TGCGCCAGCAGCCAAGAATACCACCTCATGGGGGCCCAGTACTTC
CASSQEYHLMGAQYF
>TRBJ2-5|TRBV5-1|.|many
TGCGCCAGCCGGCAGCAAGAGACCCAGTACTTC
CASRQQETQYF
>TRBJ1-5|TRBV27|TRBD1|few
TGTGCCAGCGGAATACAGGGGTTCAGCAATCAGCCCCAGCATTTT
CASGIQGFSNQPQHF
>TRBJ2-2|TRBV19|TRBD1|medium-sized
TGTGCCAGCGGACAGGGGGCAACCGGGGAGCTGTTTTTT
CASGQGATGELFF
>TRBJ2-7|TRBV18|.|many
TGTGCCAGCTCACCACCTAGCAACGACGAGCAGTACTTC
CASSPPSNDEQYF
>TRBJ2-7|TRBV12-3/TRBV12-4|.|.
TGTGCCAGCAACGGGGGTTCCTACGAGCAGTACTTC
CASNGGSYEQYF
>TRBJ1-1|TRBV20-1|.|few
TGCAGTGCTAGTTCCGGGTTTAACACTGAAGCTTTCTTT
CSASSGFNTEAFF
>TRBJ1-1|TRBV29-1|TRBD1|.
TGCAGCGTTCGGGGGACAGAGAACACTGAAGCTTTCTTT
CSVRGTENTEAFF